This T cell receptor beta chain was found in a study of T-cell memory formation after mild COVID-19. The V and J ends lost 6 bases and 15 bases, in that order; junction bases with no gene match: 10. The CDR3 runs to 12 residues. TCR alpha and TCR beta cDNA libraries with sample barcodes and UMIs came from 5'RACE using constant-segment primers. Via MiXCR, TCRdb re-called the 5' RACE reads, giving one row per CDR3 protein. This table holds some 290,000 distinct CDR3 sequences, around 16% found once. This clonotype occurred many times. The antigen is unknown. General study results and limits: Memory from before infection featured some responding clones, which suggests cross-reactive memory joined. Clones contracting across day 15 to 85 had a balanced CD4/CD8 profile; later expanding clones leaned CD4+.

The chain combines TRBV12-3 or TRBV12-4 with TRBJ2-2; 7 nucleotides line up with TRBD1. The TCR originated in a man aged 18 to 35 who had mild COVID-19 (a few samples of this study predate the infection). Cell type and time point are not known. The sample was PBMCs or a T cell subset sorted from them (not recorded which). The CDR3 here is CASSPQGWLVFF. DNA for the CDR3: TGTGCCAGCAGCCCACAGGGGTGGTTGGTGTTTTTT.